This T cell receptor (beta chain) appears in the sequencing data of a study of OX40 agonist ivuxolimab in advanced cancers. About the full investigation: Ivuxolimab was a fully human IgG2 agonistic monoclonal antibody targeting the costimulatory receptor OX40 (CD134). The purpose of peripheral TCRbeta sequencing was to test whether ivuxolimab changed TCR sequence diversity and led to clonal T-cell expansion. Intravenous ivuxolimab was administered to patients every 2 weeks at six dose levels: 0.01, 0.1, 0.3, 1.5, 3 and 10 mg/kg. The paper describes the monotherapy dose-escalation part (N ≈ 50 patients) of the phase I trial of ivuxolimab. Of the roughly 52 dose-escalation patients, hepatocellular carcinoma was present in some 19, melanoma in some 15, renal cell carcinoma in 9 and head and neck cancer in 9. Three dose-escalation patients achieved partial responses, one with hepatocellular carcinoma and two with cutaneous melanoma. Patients were allowed to have had prior anti-PD-1, anti-PD-L1 or anti-CTLA-4 therapy, and 40% to 45% of the dose-escalation patients had previously received checkpoint inhibitors. A male proportion of 82.7% and a mean age of about 60 years, ranging from 23 to 79, were recorded for the dose-escalation cohort. The full study reports these points: In the 0.1-3.0 mg/kg groups, partial responders were among the patients with the lowest normalized peripheral clonal expansion, particularly in CD8+ T cells. The antigen specificity of the clonally expanded peripheral T cells was not determined. After ivuxolimab, more expanded clones were found on average in CD8+ T cells than in CD4+ T cells. Low levels of normalized T-cell clonal expansion were also shown by some nonresponding patients. At doses from 0.1 to 3.0 mg/kg, clonal expansion was seen in both CD4+ and CD8+ blood T cells between baseline and week 6.

A word on this clone: The specificity of this receptor is unknown. No clone much larger than this one lies a single base away; base qualities are absent.

Counted from cysteine to phenylalanine, this CDR3 has 17 amino acids. Left in the record is the CDR3 DNA by itself, 51 bases read in frame from the first base. V is cut back by 3 bases and J by 7 bases, with 11 bases in the junction unmatched. The germline V gene yields SGHTA for CDR1 and FQGTGA for CDR2. Patients with autoimmune disease history or receiving systemic immunosuppression were excluded from the trial. In every dose cohort, peripheral blood was drawn for TCR sequencing at baseline, cycle 4 day 1, and cycle 7 day 1. Samples came from an open-label, multicenter, first-in-human phase I dose-escalation trial of ivuxolimab. Adults with locally advanced or metastatic head and neck squamous cell, hepatocellular, melanoma or renal cell carcinoma were enrolled in the trial. Before TCR sequencing, CD4+ and CD8+ T cells were separately sorted from peripheral blood. Genomic DNA was isolated from the sorted cells so that the TCRbeta CDR3 region could be sequenced. The immunoSEQ Assay was used for sequencing of TCRbeta CDR3 regions. The source is immuneACCESS, and TCRdb retained only in-frame sequences with V and J called. Part of the clones is not carried over; for the studies checked, unresolved V genes explain less than half of this, and the remainder is unexplained. Counted in this sample were 75,000 to 100,000 clones; roughly nine tenths of them appeared once. Approximately 11% of the sample is in the top ten clones.

The sequencing here drew on CD4+ or CD8+ T cells sorted from blood, taken in a trial of the OX40 agonist ivuxolimab. Recombination joined TRBV7-3 with TRBJ2-1, with 11 middle bases fitting TRBD2. The receptor comes from an adult with an advanced solid tumor such as melanoma, head and neck, liver or kidney cancer. CDR3 sequence: CASSFSPGTSGLNEQFF. The sequenced DNA is TGTGCCAGCAGCTTTTCTCCCGGGACTAGCGGACTGAATGAGCAGTTCTTC. When the CDR3 is completed using the reference TRBV7-3 and TRBJ2-1 genes on either side, the full variable domain is GAGVSQTPSNKVTEKGKYVELRCDPISGHTALYWYRQSLGQGPEFLIYFQGTGAADDSGLPNDRFFAVRPEGSVSTLKIQRTERGDSAVYLCASSFSPGTSGLNEQFFGPGTRLTVL.